This record looks at one T cell receptor beta chain sequence and its context. The antigen remains unidentified. The germline CDR1 and CDR2 sequences are KGHSH and LQKENI. This CDR3 spans 15 amino acids. Trimming pared 1 base from V and 2 bases from J, leaving 8 bases between. The sample originates from a study of T cell responses to AZD1222 COVID-19 vaccine. Study-wide results and limits: Most donors were white British and more were female, and clonal diversity was possibly underestimated.

Data came from immunoSEQ multiplex PCR; TCRdb stores just in-frame clones and leaves some out. Counted here are about 180,000 clones, around 94% occurring once; the ten biggest clones make up more than 1.5%. V gene TRBV18 combines with J gene TRBJ2-2; the D gene is possibly TRBD2 (6 bases). This sequence originates from an adult who received the AZD1222 COVID-19 vaccine. This material consisted of peripheral blood, taken 28 days after the second AZD1222 dose. The CDR3 loop is CASSPRGDNTGELFF. The CDR3 region has the DNA TGTGCCAGCTCACCACGGGGGGATAACACCGGGGAGCTGTTTTTT.